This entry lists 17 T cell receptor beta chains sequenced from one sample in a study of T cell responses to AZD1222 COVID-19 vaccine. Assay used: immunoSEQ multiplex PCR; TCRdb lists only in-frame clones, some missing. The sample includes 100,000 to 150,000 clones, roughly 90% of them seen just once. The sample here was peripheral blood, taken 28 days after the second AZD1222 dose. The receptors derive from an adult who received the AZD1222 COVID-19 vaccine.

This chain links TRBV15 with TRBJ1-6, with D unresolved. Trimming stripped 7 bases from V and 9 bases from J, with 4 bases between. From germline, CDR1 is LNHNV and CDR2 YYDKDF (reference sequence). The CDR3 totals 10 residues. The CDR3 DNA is TGTGCCACCAACGTTTCACCCCTCCACTTT. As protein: CATNVSPLHF. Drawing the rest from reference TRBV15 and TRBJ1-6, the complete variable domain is DAMVIQNPRYQVTQFGKPVTLSCSQTLNHNVMYWYQQKSSQAPKLLFHYYDKDFNNEADTPDNFQSRRPNTSFCFLDIRSPGLGDTAMYLCATNVSPLHFGNGTRLTVT.

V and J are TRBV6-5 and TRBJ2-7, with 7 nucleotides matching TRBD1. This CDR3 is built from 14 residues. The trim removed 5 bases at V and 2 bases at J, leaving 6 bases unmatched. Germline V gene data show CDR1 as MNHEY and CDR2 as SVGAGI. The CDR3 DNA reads TGTGCCAGCAGTATCCGGGACAGTACCTACGAGCAGTACTTC. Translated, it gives CASSIRDSTYEQYF.

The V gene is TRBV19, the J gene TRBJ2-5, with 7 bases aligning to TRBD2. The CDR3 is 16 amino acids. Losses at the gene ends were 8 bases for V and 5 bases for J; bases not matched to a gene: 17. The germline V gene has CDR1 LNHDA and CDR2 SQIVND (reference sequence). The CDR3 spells CASSPWGGRRWETQYF. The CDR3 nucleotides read TGTGCCAGTTCCCCCTGGGGGGGACGTCGTTGGGAGACCCAGTACTTC.

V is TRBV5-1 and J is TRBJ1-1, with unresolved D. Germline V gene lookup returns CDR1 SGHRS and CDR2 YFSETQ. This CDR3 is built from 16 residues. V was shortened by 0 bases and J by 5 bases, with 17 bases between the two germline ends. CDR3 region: CASSLGGIGIRTEAFF. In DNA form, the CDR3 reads TGCGCCAGCAGCTTGGGAGGAATCGGGATTAGGACTGAAGCTTTCTTT.

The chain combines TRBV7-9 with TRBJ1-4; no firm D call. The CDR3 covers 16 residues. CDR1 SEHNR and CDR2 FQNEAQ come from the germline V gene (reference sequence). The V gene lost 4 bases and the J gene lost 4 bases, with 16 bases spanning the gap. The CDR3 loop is CASSSTDRVVNEKLFF. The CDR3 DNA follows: TGTGCCAGCAGCTCCACGGACCGAGTAGTTAATGAAAAACTGTTTTTT. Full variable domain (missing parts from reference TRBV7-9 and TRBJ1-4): DTGVSQNPRHKITKRGQNVTFRCDPISEHNRLYWYRQTLGQGPEFLTYFQNEAQLEKSRLLSDRFSAERPKGSFSTLEIQRTEQGDSAMYLCASSSTDRVVNEKLFFGSGTQLSVL.

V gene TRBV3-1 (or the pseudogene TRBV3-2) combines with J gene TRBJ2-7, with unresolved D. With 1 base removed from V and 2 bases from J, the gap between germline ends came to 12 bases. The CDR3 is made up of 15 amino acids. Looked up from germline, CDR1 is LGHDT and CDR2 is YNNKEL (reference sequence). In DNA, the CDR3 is TGTGCCAGCAGCCAAGGTGTAGGCAGTACCTACGAGCAGTACTTC. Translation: CASSQGVGSTYEQYF.

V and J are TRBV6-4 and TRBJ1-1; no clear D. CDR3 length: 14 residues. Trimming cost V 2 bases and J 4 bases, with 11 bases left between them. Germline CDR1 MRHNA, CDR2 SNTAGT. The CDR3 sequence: CASSDQGLATEAFF. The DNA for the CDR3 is TGTGCCAGCAGTGACCAAGGGCTGGCCACTGAAGCTTTCTTT.

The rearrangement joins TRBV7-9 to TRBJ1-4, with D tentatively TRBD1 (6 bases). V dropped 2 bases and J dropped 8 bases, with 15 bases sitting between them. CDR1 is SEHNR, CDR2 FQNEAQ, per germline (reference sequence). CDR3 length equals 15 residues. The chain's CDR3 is CASSLLAGTLEKLFF. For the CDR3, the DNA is TGTGCCAGCAGCTTACTAGCCGGGACACTGGAAAAACTGTTTTTT.

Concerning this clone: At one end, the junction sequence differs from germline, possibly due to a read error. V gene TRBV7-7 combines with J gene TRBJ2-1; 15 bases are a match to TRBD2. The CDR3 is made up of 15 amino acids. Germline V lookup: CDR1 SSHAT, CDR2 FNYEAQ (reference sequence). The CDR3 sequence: CASSLGLAGGDEQFF. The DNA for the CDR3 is TGTGCTAGCAGCTTAGGACTAGCGGGAGGGGATGAGCAGTTCTTC. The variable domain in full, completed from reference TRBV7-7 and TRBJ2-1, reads GAGVSQSPRYKVTKRGQDVTLRCDPISSHATLYWYQQALGQGPEFLTYFNYEAQPDKSGLPSDRFSAERPEGSISTLTIQRTEQRDSAMYRCASSLGLAGGDEQFFGPGTRLTVL.

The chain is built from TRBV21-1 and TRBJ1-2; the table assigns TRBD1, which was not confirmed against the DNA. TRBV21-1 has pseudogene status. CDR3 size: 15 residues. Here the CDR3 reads CASYPWPSYNYGYTF. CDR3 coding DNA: TGTGCCAGCTATCCTTGGCCGTCATATAACTATGGCTACACCTTC.

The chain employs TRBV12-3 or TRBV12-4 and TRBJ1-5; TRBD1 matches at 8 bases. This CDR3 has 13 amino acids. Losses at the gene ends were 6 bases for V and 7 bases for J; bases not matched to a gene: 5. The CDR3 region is CASSRQGYQPQHF. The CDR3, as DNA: TGTGCCAGCAGCCGACAGGGGTACCAGCCCCAGCATTTT.

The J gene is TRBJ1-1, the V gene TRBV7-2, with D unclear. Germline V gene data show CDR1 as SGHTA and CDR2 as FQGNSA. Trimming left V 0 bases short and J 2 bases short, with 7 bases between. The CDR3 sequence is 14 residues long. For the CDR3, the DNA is TGTGCCAGCAGCTTAGCGCACGCAAACACTGAAGCTTTCTTT. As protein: CASSLAHANTEAFF.

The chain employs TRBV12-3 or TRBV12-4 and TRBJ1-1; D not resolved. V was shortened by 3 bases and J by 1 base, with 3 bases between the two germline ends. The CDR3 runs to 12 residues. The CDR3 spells CASSLENTEAFF. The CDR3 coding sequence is TGTGCCAGCAGTTTGGAGAACACTGAAGCTTTCTTT.

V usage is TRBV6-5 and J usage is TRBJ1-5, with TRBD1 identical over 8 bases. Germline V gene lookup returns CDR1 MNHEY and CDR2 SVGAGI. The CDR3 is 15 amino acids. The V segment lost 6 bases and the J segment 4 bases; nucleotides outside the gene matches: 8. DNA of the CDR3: TGTGCCAGCAGCGTGACAGGGGTTCCTAATCAGCCCCAGCATTTT. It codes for CASSVTGVPNQPQHF.

The CDR3 sequence is CASSEVGYYTEAFF. CDR3 in DNA: TGTGCCAGCAGTGAGGTGGGCTATTACACTGAAGCTTTCTTT. The V gene is TRBV2, the J gene TRBJ1-1; D is unclear. Trimming stripped 3 bases from V and 3 bases from J, with 11 bases between. The CDR3 runs 14 residues. Germline lookup yields CDR1 SNHLY and CDR2 FYNNEI.

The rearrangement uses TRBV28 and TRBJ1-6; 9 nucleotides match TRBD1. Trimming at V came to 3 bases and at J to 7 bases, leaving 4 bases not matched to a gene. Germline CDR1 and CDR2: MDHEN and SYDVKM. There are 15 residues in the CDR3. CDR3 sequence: CASSFRGQGNSPLHF. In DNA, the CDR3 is TGTGCCAGCAGTTTTCGGGGACAGGGAAATTCACCCCTCCACTTT.

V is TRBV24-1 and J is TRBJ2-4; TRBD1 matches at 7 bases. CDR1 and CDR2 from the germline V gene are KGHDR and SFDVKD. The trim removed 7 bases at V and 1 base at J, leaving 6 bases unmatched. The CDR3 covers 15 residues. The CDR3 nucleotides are TGTGCCACCAGCATAACACAGGGGGCCAAAAACATTCAGTACTTC. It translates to CATSITQGAKNIQYF.